This paragraph covers one TCR beta chain sequence. The antigen is unknown. Read data end 3 residues before the CDR3 end; the end is taken from the germline J gene. Here immunoSEQ multiplex PCR was the method, and the copy in TCRdb shows in-frame clones only, minus some. This listing includes around 48,000 clones. Deletions cut 6 bases from V and 5 bases from J, with 14 bases between. Germline assignment: CDR1 SGHTA and CDR2 FQGTGA. The CDR3 sequence is 13 residues long. CD4+CD25+CD127- Tregs, CD4+CD25- non-Tregs, CD4 and CD8 cells were sorted. These data originate in a study of Tregs in tolerant kidney transplant recipients. The study's findings and limits: The small number of patients limits these findings pending further validation. Some patients' samples used different primers over time, so nucleotide sequences weren't comparable.

The sample here was CD4+ T cells from blood, taken before the transplant. V gene TRBV7-3 combines with J gene TRBJ2-7; D not certain. This clonotype originated in a human donor who received a combined kidney and bone marrow transplant. The covered CDR3 bases are TGTGCCAGCAGACTTAGCATCGCTCACGAG. It is translated as CASRLSIAHE. In full, the CDR3 is CASRLSIAHEQYF.